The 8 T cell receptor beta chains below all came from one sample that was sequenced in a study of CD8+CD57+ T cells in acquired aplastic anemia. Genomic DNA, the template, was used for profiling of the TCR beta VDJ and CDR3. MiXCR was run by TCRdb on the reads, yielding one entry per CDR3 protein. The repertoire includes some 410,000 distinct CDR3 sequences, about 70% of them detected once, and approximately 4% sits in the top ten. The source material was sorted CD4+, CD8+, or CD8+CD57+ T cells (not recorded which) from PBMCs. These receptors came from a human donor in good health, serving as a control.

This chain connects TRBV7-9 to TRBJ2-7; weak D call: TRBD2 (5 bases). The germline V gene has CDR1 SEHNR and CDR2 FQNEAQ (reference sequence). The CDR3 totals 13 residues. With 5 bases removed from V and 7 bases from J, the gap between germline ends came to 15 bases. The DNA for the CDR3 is TGTGCCAGCAGCGCCCCCCCCAGCGGTGAGCAGTACTTC. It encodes CASSAPPSGEQYF.

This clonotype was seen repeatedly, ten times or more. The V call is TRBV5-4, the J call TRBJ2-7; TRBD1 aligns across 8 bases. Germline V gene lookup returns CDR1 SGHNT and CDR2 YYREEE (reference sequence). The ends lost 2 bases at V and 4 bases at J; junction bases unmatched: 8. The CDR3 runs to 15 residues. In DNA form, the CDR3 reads TGTGCCAGCAGCTTTCCCGGGACAGGCCAATACGAGCAGTACTTC. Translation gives CASSFPGTGQYEQYF.

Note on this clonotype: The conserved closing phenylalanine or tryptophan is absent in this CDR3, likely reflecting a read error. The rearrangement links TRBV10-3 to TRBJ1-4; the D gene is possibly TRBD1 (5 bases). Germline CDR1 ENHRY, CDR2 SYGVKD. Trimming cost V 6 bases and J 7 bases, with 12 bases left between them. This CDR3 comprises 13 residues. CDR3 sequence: CAISTGRSEKLFL. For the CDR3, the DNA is TGTGCCATCAGCACAGGAAGATCTGAAAAACTGTTTTTG.

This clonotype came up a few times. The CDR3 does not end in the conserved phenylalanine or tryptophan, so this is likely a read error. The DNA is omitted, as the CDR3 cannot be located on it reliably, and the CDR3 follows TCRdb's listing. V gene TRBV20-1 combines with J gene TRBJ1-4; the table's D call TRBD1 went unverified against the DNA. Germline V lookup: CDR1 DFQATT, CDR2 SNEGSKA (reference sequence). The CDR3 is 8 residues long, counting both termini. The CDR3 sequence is CSAGRLGT.

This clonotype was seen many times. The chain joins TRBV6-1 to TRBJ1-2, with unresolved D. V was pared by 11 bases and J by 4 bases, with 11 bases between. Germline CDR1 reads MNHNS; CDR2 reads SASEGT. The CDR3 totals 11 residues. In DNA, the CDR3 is TGTGCCGTAGGGAGGGCCTATGGCTACACCTTC. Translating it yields CAVGRAYGYTF.

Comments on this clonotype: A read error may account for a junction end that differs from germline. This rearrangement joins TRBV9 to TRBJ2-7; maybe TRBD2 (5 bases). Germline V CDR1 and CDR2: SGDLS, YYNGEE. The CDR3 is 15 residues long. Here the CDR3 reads CASSPQRELNFEQYF. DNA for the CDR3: TGCGCCAGCAGCCCCCAGAGGGAACTGAATTTCGAGCAGTACTTC.

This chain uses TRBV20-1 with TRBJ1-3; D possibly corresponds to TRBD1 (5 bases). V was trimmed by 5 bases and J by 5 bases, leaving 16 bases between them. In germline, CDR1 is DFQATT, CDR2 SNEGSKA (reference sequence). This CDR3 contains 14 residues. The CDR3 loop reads CSAGGLRVRNTIYF. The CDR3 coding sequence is TGCAGTGCTGGCGGGCTCAGGGTTAGAAACACCATATATTTT.

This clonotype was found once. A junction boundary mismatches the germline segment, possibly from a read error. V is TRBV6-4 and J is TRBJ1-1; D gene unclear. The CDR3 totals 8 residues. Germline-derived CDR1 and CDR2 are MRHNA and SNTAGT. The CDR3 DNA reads TGTGCCACCTCGTTGGACGGGTTC. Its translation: CATSLDGF.